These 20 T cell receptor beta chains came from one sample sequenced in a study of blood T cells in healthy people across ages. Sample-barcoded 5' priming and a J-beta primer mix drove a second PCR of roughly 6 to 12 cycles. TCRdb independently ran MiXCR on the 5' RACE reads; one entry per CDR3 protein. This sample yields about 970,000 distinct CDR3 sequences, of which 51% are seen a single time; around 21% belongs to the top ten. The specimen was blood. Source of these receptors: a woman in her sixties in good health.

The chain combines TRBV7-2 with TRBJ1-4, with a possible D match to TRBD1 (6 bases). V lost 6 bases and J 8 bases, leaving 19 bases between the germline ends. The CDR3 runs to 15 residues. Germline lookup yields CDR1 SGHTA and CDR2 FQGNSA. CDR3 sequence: CASRLAIQGGEKLFF. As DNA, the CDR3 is TGTGCCAGCAGGCTAGCGATACAGGGAGGCGAAAAACTGTTTTTT.

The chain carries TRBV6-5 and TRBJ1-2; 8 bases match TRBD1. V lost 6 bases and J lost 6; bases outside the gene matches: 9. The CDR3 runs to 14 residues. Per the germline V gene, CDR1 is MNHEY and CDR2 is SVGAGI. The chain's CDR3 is CASSLTGGLDGYTF. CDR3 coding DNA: TGTGCCAGCAGCCTCACAGGGGGGCTGGATGGCTACACCTTC.

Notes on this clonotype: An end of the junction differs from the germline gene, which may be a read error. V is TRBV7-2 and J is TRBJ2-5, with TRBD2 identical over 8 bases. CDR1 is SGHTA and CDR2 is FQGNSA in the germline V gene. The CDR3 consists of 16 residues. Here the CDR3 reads CANSPRSAREVKEQYF. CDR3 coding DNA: TGTGCCAACAGCCCCCGATCTGCGCGGGAGGTAAAAGAGCAGTACTTC.

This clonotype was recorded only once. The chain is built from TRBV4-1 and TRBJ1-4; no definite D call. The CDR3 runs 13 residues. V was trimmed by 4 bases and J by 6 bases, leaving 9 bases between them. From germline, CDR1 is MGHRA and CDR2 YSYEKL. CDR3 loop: CASSLGFDEKLFF. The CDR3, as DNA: TGCGCCAGCAGCCTGGGCTTCGATGAAAAACTGTTTTTT.

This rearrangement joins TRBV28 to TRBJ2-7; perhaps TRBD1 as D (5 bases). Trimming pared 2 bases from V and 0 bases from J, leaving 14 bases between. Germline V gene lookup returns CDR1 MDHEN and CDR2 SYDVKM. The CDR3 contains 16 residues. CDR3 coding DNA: TGTGCCAGCAGTTTAGTATTTCACAGGCGCTCCTACGAGCAGTACTTC. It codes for CASSLVFHRRSYEQYF.

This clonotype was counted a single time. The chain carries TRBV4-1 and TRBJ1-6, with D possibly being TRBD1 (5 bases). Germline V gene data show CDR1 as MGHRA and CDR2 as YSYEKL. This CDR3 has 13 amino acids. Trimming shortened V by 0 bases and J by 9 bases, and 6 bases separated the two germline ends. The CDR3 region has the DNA TGCGCCAGCAGCCAAGATCAGGGTTCACCCCTCCACTTT. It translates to CASSQDQGSPLHF.

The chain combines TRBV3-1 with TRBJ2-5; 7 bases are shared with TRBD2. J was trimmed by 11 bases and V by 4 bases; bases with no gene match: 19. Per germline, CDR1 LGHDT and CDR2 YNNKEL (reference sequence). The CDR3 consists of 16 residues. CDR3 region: CASSPSRGGPIYEQYF. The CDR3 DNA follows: TGTGCCAGCAGCCCTAGTCGGGGAGGGCCGATTTATGAGCAGTACTTC.

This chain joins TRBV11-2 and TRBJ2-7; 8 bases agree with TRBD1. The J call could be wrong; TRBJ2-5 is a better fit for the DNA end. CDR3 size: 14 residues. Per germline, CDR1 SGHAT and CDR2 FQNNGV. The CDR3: CASSLAGQGGTQYF. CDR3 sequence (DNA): TGTGCCAGCAGCTTAGCTGGACAGGGAGGGACCCAGTACTTC.

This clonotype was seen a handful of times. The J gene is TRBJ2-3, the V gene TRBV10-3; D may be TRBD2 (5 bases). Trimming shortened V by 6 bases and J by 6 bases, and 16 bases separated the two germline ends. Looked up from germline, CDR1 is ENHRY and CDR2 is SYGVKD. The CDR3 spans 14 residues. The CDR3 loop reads CAISPLGERDTQYF. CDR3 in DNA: TGTGCCATCAGCCCACTTGGGGAGAGGGATACGCAGTATTTT.

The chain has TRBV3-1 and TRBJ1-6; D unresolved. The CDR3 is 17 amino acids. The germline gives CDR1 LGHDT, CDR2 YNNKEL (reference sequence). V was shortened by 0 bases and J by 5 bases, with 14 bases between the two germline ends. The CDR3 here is CASSQDLRTENNSPLHF. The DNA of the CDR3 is TGTGCCAGCAGCCAAGATTTAAGGACGGAAAATAATTCACCCCTCCACTTT.

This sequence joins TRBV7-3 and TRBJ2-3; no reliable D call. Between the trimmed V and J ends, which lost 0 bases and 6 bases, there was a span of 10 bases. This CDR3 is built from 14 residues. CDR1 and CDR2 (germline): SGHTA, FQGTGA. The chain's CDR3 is CASSLTRLGDTQYF. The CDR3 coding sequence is TGTGCCAGCAGCTTAACCCGGCTCGGGGATACGCAGTATTTT.

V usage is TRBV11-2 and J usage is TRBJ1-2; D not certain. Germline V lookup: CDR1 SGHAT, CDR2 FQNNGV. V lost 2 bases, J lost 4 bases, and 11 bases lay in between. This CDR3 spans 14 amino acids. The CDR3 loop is CASSLNGVIYGYTF. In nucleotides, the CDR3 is TGTGCCAGCAGCTTAAACGGGGTAATCTATGGCTACACCTTC.

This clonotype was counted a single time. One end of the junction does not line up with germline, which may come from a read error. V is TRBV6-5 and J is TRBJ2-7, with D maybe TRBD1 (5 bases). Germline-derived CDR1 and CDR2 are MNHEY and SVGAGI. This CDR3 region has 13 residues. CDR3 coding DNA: TGTGCCATCAGTTATCGACAGTTCTACGAGCAGTACTTC. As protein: CAISYRQFYEQYF.

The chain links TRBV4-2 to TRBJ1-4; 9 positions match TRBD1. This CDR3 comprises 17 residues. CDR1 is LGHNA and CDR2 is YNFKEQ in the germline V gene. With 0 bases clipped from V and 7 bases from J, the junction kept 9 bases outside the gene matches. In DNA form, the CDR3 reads TGTGCCAGCAGCCAAGATCTAGGGGGACAGGGCAGTGAAAAACTGTTTTTT. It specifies CASSQDLGGQGSEKLFF.

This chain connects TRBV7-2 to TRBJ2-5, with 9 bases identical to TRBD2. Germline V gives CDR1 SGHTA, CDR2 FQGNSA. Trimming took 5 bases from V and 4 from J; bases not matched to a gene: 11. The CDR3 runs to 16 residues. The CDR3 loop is CASSLPLAGAGETQYF. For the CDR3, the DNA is TGTGCCAGCAGCCTCCCCTTAGCGGGAGCGGGAGAGACCCAGTACTTC.

Here the CDR3 reads CSAKPGLAGDEQFF. The DNA of the CDR3 is TGCAGTGCTAAGCCGGGACTAGCGGGAGATGAGCAGTTCTTC. This chain connects TRBV20-1 to TRBJ2-1, with 14 nucleotides matching TRBD2. Germline lookup yields CDR1 DFQATT and CDR2 SNEGSKA (reference sequence). Trimming took 4 bases from V and 8 from J; bases not matched to a gene: 4. The CDR3 consists of 14 residues.

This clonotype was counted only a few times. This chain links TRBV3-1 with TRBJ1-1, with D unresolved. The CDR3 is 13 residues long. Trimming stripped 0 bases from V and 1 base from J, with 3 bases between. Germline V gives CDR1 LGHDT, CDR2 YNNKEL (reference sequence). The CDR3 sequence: CASSQDWNTEAFF. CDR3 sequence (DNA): TGTGCCAGCAGCCAAGATTGGAACACTGAAGCTTTCTTT.

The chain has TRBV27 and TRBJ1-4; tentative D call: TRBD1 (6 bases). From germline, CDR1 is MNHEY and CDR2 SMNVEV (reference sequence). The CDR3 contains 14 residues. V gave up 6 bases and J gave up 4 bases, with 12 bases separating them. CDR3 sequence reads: CASRKGGVNEKLFF. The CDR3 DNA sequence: TGTGCCAGCAGAAAAGGGGGTGTTAATGAAAAACTGTTTTTT.

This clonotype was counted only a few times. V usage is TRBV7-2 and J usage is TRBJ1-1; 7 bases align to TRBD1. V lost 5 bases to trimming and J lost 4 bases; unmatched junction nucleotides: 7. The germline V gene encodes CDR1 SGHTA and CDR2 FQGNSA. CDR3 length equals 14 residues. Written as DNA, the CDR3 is TGTGCCAGCAGCGAGGGGGCAGTATTCACTGAAGCTTTCTTT. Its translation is CASSEGAVFTEAFF.

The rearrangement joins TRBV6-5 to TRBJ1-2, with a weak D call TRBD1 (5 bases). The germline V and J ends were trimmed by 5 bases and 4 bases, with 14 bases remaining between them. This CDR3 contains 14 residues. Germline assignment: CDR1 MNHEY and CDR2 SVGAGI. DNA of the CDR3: TGTGCCAGCAGTGACGGGACGGCTATCTATGGCTACACCTTC. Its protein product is CASSDGTAIYGYTF.